The 2 T cell receptor beta chains below come from one sample, sequenced in a study of blood T cell repertoires in COVID-19. TCRdb's table, derived via immunoSEQ multiplex PCR, lists solely in-frame clones and lacks some. The table records tens of thousands of clones, 70% to 90% of them present only once. The sequenced sample was peripheral blood. The receptors were gathered from a woman aged 45-59 years with COVID-19, enrolled during active disease.

This chain joins TRBV5-1 and TRBJ2-1; D unclear. Per germline, CDR1 SGHRS and CDR2 YFSETQ. Between the trimmed V and J ends, which lost 4 bases and 10 bases, there was a span of 9 bases. The CDR3 has 11 residues. CDR3 DNA: TGCGCCAGCAGCACGGCGAGGGAGCAGTTCTTC. Its protein is CASSTAREQFF.

In its sample, this clone was seen a few times. This sequence joins TRBV25-1 and TRBJ1-2; no reliable D call. Germline CDR1 reads MGHDK; CDR2 reads SYGVNS. Trimming removed 5 bases at V and 7 bases at J, with 11 bases between. The CDR3 has 12 residues. As DNA, the CDR3 is TGTGCCAGCAGTCCGGGGAAGACTGGCTACACCTTC. It yields the protein CASSPGKTGYTF.